The clone carrying this T cell receptor beta chain came up once. The data belong to a study of T-cell memory formation after mild COVID-19. TCRdb processed the 5' RACE reads anew with MiXCR; each CDR3 protein has one entry. The sample carries around 300,000 distinct CDR3 sequences, about an eighth recorded once. Sequences were obtained from PBMCs or a T cell subset sorted from them (not recorded which). The TCR comes from a man between 18 and 29 years old who had mild COVID-19 (a few samples of this study predate the infection). Cell type and time point are not known.

Here the CDR3 DNA reads TGCAGTGCTAGAGAGGCAGGCTCCTACGAGCAGTACTTC. Translation: CSAREAGSYEQYF. The chain joins TRBV20-1 to TRBJ2-7, with D unresolved. CDR3 length: 13 residues. V was shortened by 0 bases and J by 0 bases, with 6 bases between the two germline ends. CDR1 is DFQATT and CDR2 is SNEGSKA in the germline V gene (reference sequence).